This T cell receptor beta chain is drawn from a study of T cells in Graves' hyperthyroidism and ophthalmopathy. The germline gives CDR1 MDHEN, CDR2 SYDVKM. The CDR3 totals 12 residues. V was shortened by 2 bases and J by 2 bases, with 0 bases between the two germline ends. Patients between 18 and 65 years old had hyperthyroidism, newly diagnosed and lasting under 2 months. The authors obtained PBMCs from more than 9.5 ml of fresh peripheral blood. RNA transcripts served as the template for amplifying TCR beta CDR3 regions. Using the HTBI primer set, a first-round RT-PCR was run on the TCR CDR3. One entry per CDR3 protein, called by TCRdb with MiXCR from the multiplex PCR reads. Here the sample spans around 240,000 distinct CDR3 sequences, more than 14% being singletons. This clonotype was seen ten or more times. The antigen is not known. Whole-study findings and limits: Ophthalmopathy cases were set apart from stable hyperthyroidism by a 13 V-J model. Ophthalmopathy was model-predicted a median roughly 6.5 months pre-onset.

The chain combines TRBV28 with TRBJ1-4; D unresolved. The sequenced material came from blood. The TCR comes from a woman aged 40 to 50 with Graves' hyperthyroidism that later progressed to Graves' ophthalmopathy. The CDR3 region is CASSLTNEKLFF. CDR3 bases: TGTGCCAGCAGTTTAACTAATGAAAAACTGTTTTTT.